This TCR beta chain was identified during a study of T cells in localized non-small cell lung cancer (dated by TCRdb to the early 2020s). Regarding the study in general: The study analyzed T cell repertoires of around 250 early-stage NSCLC patients, comparing tumors and uninvolved tumor-adjacent lungs. The cohort comprised 200 to 300 treatment-naïve NSCLC patients with resected, localized lung tumors. Of the NSCLC patients, around 130 were male and roughly 110 were female, and the mean age was about 69 years. The full study reports these points: Because multi-region tumor sequencing was not done, intratumor heterogeneity could not be ruled out. Higher T cell density in blood was associated with longer overall survival, whereas higher clonality in adjacent lung was associated with shorter survival. Because the study design was exploratory, TCR variables were selected using unadjusted p-values without false-discovery rate correction. Of the top 100 tumor clones, a median of roughly 53 were detected in paired uninvolved adjacent lung; about 28 were also among that lung's top 100. The highest T cell clonality was observed in uninvolved tumor-adjacent lung, where clonality exceeded that of tumor, suggesting that antigenic responses were more focused in uninvolved tumor-adjacent lung.

TCR beta CDR3 regions were sequenced from DNA using the immunoSEQ Assay. The study's own analysis went as follows. T cell density was computed as TCR beta template counts normalized to usable DNA estimated by amplifying housekeeping genes. Using the preseqR package, richness was estimated by extrapolating to 120,000 templates for tissue samples and 400,000 templates for PBMC samples. Clonality was defined as one minus Pielou's evenness. Tissue-enriched TCRs were identified through differential abundance testing performed on productive amino-acid clonotypes, with a minimum total count of 5 and an alpha of 0.1. The Jaccard Index and the Morisita Overlap Index were used to measure how much the repertoires overlapped between compartments. GLIPH grouped TCR beta CDR3s together with public tetramer-defined viral CDR3s, and a viral motif had to include at least three viral sequences and also show V-gene enrichment. TCRdb's version of the immuneACCESS table is confined to in-frame rearrangements and falls short of the full clone set. An unresolved V gene accounts for under half of the shortfall where checked; the remainder is of unknown origin. The V and J calls and clone size are taken from that table; D and trimming were inferred from the DNA. Present in this sample are over 900 clones, roughly 25% of which were seen just once. The ten largest clones represent about 9.5% of the sample.

Based on the germline V gene, the CDR1 and CDR2 sequences are SGDLS and YYNGEE. Measured from the cysteine to the phenylalanine, the CDR3 is 13 residues long. Only the CDR3 portion is preserved as DNA: 39 bases, with reading frame beginning at the first base. Trimming removed 1 base from V and 5 bases from J; the gene matches leave 2 bases unexplained. Uninvolved adjacent lung was taken at least 2 cm from the tumor margin and confirmed free of atypia by two independent pathologists. At diagnosis, tumor, uninvolved tumor-adjacent lung and peripheral blood were collected and then preserved as a mix of FFPE and fresh-frozen material. This clone is medium-sized (0.01 to 0.1%). Its antigen target is currently unknown. No per-base quality is available; no much larger clone lies one base away.

Sample: normal lung tissue next to the tumor, taken before any cancer treatment. The source is a woman aged 35 to 70 with stage III squamous cell lung carcinoma. The chain is encoded by TRBV9 joined to TRBJ1-1, with 7 bases aligning to TRBD1. Here is the DNA: TGTGCCAGCAGCGTATCGGGACAGACTGAAGCTTTCTTT. This translates into CASSVSGQTEAFF.